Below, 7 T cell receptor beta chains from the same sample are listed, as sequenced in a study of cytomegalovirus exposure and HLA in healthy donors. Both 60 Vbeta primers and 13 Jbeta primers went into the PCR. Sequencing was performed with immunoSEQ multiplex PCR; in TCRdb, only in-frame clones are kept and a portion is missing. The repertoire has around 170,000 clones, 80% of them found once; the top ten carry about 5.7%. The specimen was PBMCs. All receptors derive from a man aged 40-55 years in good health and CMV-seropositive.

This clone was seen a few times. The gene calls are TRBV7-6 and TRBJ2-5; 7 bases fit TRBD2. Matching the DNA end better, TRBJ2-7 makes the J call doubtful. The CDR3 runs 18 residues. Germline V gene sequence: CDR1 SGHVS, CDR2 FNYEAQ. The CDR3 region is CASSESLGGELIIYEQYF. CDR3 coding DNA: TGTGCCAGCAGCGAGAGCTTGGGGGGGGAGTTAATTATCTACGAGCAGTACTTC.

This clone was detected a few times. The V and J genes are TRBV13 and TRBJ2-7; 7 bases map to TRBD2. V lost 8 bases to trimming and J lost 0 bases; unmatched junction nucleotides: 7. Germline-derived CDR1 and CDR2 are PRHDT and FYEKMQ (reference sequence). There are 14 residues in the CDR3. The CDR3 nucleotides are TGTGCCAGCTTGAGGGAGGGGTCCTCCTACGAGCAGTACTTC. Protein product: CASLREGSSYEQYF. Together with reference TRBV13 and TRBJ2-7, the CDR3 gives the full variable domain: AAGVIQSPRHLIKEKRETATLKCYPIPRHDTVYWYQQGPGQDPQFLISFYEKMQSDKGSIPDRFSAQQFSDYHSELNMSSLELGDSALYFCASLREGSSYEQYFGPGTRLTVT.

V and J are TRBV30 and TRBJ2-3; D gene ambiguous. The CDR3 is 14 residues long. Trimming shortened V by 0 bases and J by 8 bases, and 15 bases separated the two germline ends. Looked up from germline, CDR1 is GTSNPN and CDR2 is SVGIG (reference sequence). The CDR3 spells CAWSVLTSVGTQYF. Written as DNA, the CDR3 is TGTGCCTGGAGTGTACTGACAAGTGTAGGTACGCAGTATTTT.

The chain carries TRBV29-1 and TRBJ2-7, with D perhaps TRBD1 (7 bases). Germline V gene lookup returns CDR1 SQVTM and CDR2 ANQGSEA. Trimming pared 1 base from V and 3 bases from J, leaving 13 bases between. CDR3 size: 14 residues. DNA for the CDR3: TGCAGCGTTGAAGGCGGGACAGAGGGCTACGAGCAGTACTTC. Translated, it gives CSVEGGTEGYEQYF.

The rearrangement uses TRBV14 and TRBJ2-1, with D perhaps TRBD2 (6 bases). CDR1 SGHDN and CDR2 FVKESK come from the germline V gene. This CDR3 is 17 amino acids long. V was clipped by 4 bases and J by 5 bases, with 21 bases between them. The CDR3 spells CASSLKGGIRRDNEQFF. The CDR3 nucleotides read TGTGCCAGCAGCCTGAAAGGAGGGATTCGACGGGACAATGAGCAGTTCTTC.

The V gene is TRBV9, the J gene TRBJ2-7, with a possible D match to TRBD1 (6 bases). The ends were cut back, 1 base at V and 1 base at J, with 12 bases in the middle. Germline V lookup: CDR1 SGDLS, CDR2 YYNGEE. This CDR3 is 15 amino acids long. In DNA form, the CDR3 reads TGTGCCAGCAGCGTACTGCCAGGGGATTCCTACGAGCAGTACTTC. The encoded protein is CASSVLPGDSYEQYF.

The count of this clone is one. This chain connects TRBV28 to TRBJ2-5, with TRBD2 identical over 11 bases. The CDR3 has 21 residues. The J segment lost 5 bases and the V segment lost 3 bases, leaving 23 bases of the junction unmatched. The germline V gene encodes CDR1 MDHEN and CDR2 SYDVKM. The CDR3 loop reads CASSFLWGTSGGLSTRETQYF. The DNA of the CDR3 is TGTGCCAGCAGTTTCCTCTGGGGTACTAGCGGGGGACTTTCAACTCGGGAGACCCAGTACTTC.